Sequencing of this TCR beta chain was carried out in a study of PD-L1 blockade in urothelial cancer. Turning to the study itself: The year 2014 saw patients start atezolizumab, 1,200 mg intravenously every 3 weeks.

Study-wide results and caveats: Durable benefit was seen in some patients. These patients had a higher proportion of tumor-infiltrating T lymphocytes. For every patient, only one FFPE tumor sample was used, and it was not taken just before treatment.

Comment on this clone: Antigen unknown.

The CDR3 sequence is 15 residues long. Trimming removed 4 bases from V and 0 bases from J, with 12 bases in between. Germline loops: CDR1 MGHRA, CDR2 YSYEKL. Urothelial carcinoma affected the patients, and it was locally advanced or metastatic. Method: immunoSEQ multiplex PCR; TCRdb's copy keeps in-frame clones and lacks some. The sample holds 35,000 to 45,000 clones; about a third are singletons and the top ten take around 9.3%. The sequencing here drew on tumor tissue, taken before atezolizumab (anti-PD-L1) treatment. The clonotype was recovered from a man aged 55-75 years with urothelial cancer. This chain joins TRBV4-1 and TRBJ1-2; D gene ambiguous. Here the CDR3 reads CASSREQIANYGYTF. The CDR3 coding sequence is TGCGCCAGCAGCCGGGAACAGATAGCTAACTATGGCTACACCTTC.